Following are 24 T cell receptor beta chains from one sample sequenced in a study of blood T cell repertoires in COVID-19. Only in-frame clones appear in the TCRdb table, and some are missing; sequencing was by immunoSEQ multiplex PCR. The sample consists of 150,000 or so clones, approximately 93% of them appearing once. Specimen: peripheral blood. The origin of the receptors is a woman aged 60 to 75 with COVID-19, enrolled during active disease.

The chain has TRBV27 and TRBJ1-5; D perhaps matches TRBD1 (6 bases). CDR1 and CDR2 (germline): MNHEY, SMNVEV (reference sequence). This CDR3 region has 15 residues. V was trimmed by 3 bases and J by 6 bases, leaving 15 bases between them. CDR3 amino acids: CASSFGAGDGQPQHF. As DNA, the CDR3 is TGTGCCAGCAGTTTTGGAGCAGGGGATGGTCAGCCCCAGCATTTT.

This chain connects TRBV4-3 to TRBJ2-7, with D possibly matching TRBD1 (5 bases). Trimming took 0 bases from V and 3 from J, leaving 15 bases between them. Germline V CDR1 and CDR2: LGHNA, YSLEER. The length of the CDR3 is 16 residues. CDR3 loop: CASSQEGNSGIYEQYF. The CDR3 DNA reads as TGCGCCAGCAGCCAAGAAGGCAACTCAGGGATCTACGAGCAGTACTTC.

The V gene is TRBV7-2, the J gene TRBJ1-6; no firm D call. CDR3 size: 15 residues. Germline V CDR1 and CDR2: SGHTA, FQGNSA. V shed 0 bases and J shed 7 bases, with 10 bases lying between them. CDR3 sequence: CASSLAPPINSPLHF. The CDR3 coding sequence is TGTGCCAGCAGCTTAGCCCCGCCTATAAATTCACCCCTCCACTTT.

This chain connects TRBV5-1 to TRBJ1-5, with 7 bases matching TRBD1. CDR3 size: 15 residues. With V trimmed by 4 bases and J by 7 bases, 11 bases remained unmatched. The germline V gene encodes CDR1 SGHRS and CDR2 YFSETQ. The CDR3 reads CASSPETGASQPQHF. CDR3 sequence (DNA): TGCGCCAGCAGCCCGGAAACAGGGGCGAGCCAGCCCCAGCATTTT.

V is TRBV9 and J is TRBJ2-1; D may be TRBD1 (5 bases). The CDR3 sequence is 13 residues long. Germline values: CDR1 SGDLS, CDR2 YYNGEE. V lost 4 bases to trimming and J lost 8 bases, with 13 bases between them. The CDR3 region is CASSPGSDHEQFF. The CDR3 bases are TGTGCCAGCAGCCCAGGGTCGGACCATGAGCAGTTCTTC.

The chain carries TRBV6-1 and TRBJ1-5, with D possibly being TRBD1 (5 bases). Per the germline V gene, CDR1 is MNHNS and CDR2 is SASEGT. V dropped 3 bases and J dropped 4 bases, with 13 bases sitting between them. The CDR3 length is 15 residues. The CDR3 spells CASSDQQVGNQPQHF. The CDR3 bases are TGTGCCAGCAGTGACCAACAGGTAGGGAATCAGCCCCAGCATTTT.

In its sample, this clone was seen once. This sequence joins TRBV3-1 (or the pseudogene TRBV3-2) and TRBJ1-1; D not resolved. Germline loops: CDR1 LGHDT, CDR2 YNNKEL (reference sequence). The CDR3 extends over 12 amino acids. Deletions cut 1 base from V and 7 bases from J, with 7 bases between. This chain's CDR3 is CASSQASYEAFF. The DNA of the CDR3 is TGTGCCAGCAGCCAAGCGAGTTATGAAGCTTTCTTT.

This chain links TRBV18 with TRBJ1-1, with 8 nucleotides matching TRBD1. Germline V lookup: CDR1 KGHSH, CDR2 LQKENI. This CDR3 comprises 15 residues. V gave up 2 bases and J gave up 1 base; unmatched junction bases: 3. The CDR3 loop is CASSPFGTGNTEAFF. The CDR3 bases are TGTGCCAGCTCACCATTTGGGACAGGGAACACTGAAGCTTTCTTT.

The chain employs TRBV7-9 and TRBJ1-5; D is uncertain. The V and J ends lost 1 base and 4 bases respectively, with 8 bases between them. This CDR3 comprises 14 residues. The germline CDR1 and CDR2 sequences are SEHNR and FQNEAQ (reference sequence). CDR3 bases: TGTGCCAGCAGCTTAGGGGGAGTTAATCAGCCCCAGCATTTT. Its translation: CASSLGGVNQPQHF.

The chain is built from TRBV18 and TRBJ2-3, with TRBD1 matching 10 bases. The germline gives CDR1 KGHSH, CDR2 LQKENI. The CDR3 length is 14 residues. The V segment lost 6 bases and the J segment 4 bases; nucleotides outside the gene matches: 4. The CDR3 DNA reads TGTGCCAGCTCCCGGGACAGGGGCCCAGATACGCAGTATTTT. It specifies CASSRDRGPDTQYF. The full variable domain, its missing parts supplied by reference TRBV18 and TRBJ2-3, is NAGVMQNPRHLVRRRGQEARLRCSPMKGHSHVYWYRQLPEEGLKFMVYLQKENIIDESGMPKERFSAEFPKEGPSILRIQQVVRGDSAAYFCASSRDRGPDTQYFGPGTRLTVL.

This clone appeared a few times. The J gene is TRBJ1-2, the V gene TRBV10-3; D is ambiguous. The germline V gene encodes CDR1 ENHRY and CDR2 SYGVKD. V lost 2 bases to trimming and J lost 2 bases, with 9 bases between them. The CDR3 loop spans 14 amino acids. CDR3 in amino acids: CAISELGLNYGYTF. CDR3 nucleotides: TGTGCCATCAGTGAGCTGGGCTTGAACTATGGCTACACCTTC.

V is TRBV4-3 and J is TRBJ2-1, with 8 bases that match TRBD2. This CDR3 has 13 residues. V lost 5 bases and J lost 14; bases outside the gene matches: 11. Germline-derived CDR1 and CDR2 are LGHNA and YSLEER. This CDR3 reads CASSSGFGGGEFF. As DNA, the CDR3 is TGCGCCAGCAGCTCAGGGTTCGGGGGGGGCGAGTTCTTC.

V gene TRBV7-6 combines with J gene TRBJ1-4; 9 bases match TRBD1. V was pared by 1 base and J by 6 bases, with 3 bases of the junction left unmatched. The CDR3 length is 15 residues. Germline V gives CDR1 SGHVS, CDR2 FNYEAQ. The CDR3 bases are TGTGCCAGCAGCTTAGGAGGGACAGGGTATGAAAAACTGTTTTTT. This encodes CASSLGGTGYEKLFF.

The chain is built from TRBV29-1 and TRBJ1-1, with D unclear. The germline V gene encodes CDR1 SQVTM and CDR2 ANQGSEA. The V gene lost 7 bases and the J gene lost 1 base, with 7 bases spanning the gap. The CDR3 contains 11 residues. CDR3 DNA sequence: TGCAGCGCCGGGAGGAACACTGAAGCTTTCTTT. Translating gives CSAGRNTEAFF.

This rearrangement joins TRBV6-5 to TRBJ2-7, with 12 bases aligning to TRBD1. V was pared by 9 bases and J by 5 bases, with 11 bases of the junction left unmatched. Germline-derived CDR1 and CDR2 are MNHEY and SVGAGI. The CDR3 sequence is 15 residues long. The CDR3 DNA follows: TGTGCCAGAAGGATCATCCGGGACAGGGGGCACGAGCAGTACTTC. It codes for CARRIIRDRGHEQYF.

The chain links TRBV7-2 to TRBJ1-1; 8 bases align to TRBD1. This CDR3 comprises 14 residues. After removal of 5 bases from V and 4 bases from J, the junction contained 6 bases not matched to a gene. CDR1 and CDR2 (germline): SGHTA, FQGNSA. CDR3 loop: CASSVDRGSTEAFF. CDR3 sequence (DNA): TGTGCCAGCAGCGTCGACAGGGGATCCACTGAAGCTTTCTTT.

This chain links TRBV6-5 with TRBJ2-7, with TRBD1 matching over 8 bases. Per germline, CDR1 MNHEY and CDR2 SVGAGI. The CDR3 runs 15 residues. The V gene end was trimmed by 2 bases and the J gene end by 0 bases; junction bases not matched to a gene: 3. In nucleotides, the CDR3 is TGTGCCAGCAGTTACGGACAGGGTATCTCCTACGAGCAGTACTTC. As protein: CASSYGQGISYEQYF.

The chain employs TRBV6-2 or TRBV6-3 and TRBJ2-2; D not certain. With 2 bases removed from V and 0 bases from J, the gap between germline ends came to 13 bases. Germline CDR1 reads MNHEY; CDR2 reads SVGEGT. The CDR3 is made up of 17 amino acids. CDR3: CASSYRSVTANTGELFF. Written as DNA, the CDR3 is TGTGCCAGCAGTTACCGCTCGGTTACCGCGAACACCGGGGAGCTGTTTTTT.

The chain combines TRBV19 with TRBJ1-1; D is unresolved. The CDR3 consists of 12 residues. Germline V gene sequence: CDR1 LNHDA, CDR2 SQIVND (reference sequence). Trimming stripped 3 bases from V and 11 bases from J, with 13 bases between. CDR3 DNA: TGTGCCAGTAGTATCGAGGCCCATGAGGCTTTCTTT. Translation: CASSIEAHEAFF.

A remark on this clone: Its ends do not fully match the called genes, so a read error is possible. This chain connects TRBV6-1 to TRBJ2-7, with D perhaps TRBD1 (6 bases). This CDR3 contains 14 residues. Germline V gives CDR1 MNHNS, CDR2 SASEGT. The DNA of the CDR3 is TGTGCCAGCAGGGAAGCCAGGGGCTCCTACGAGCAGTACTTC. This codes for CASREARGSYEQYF.

V and J are TRBV12-5 and TRBJ1-2, with D perhaps TRBD1 (5 bases). The CDR3 runs 8 residues. Germline V lookup: CDR1 LGHNT, CDR2 FRNRAP. The CDR3, as DNA: TGTAAAAAGGGGGGCTACACCTTC. The encoded protein is CKKGGYTF.

The J gene is TRBJ1-6, the V gene TRBV12-5; TRBD1 aligns across 7 bases. The J segment lost 3 bases and the V segment lost 5 bases, leaving 16 bases of the junction unmatched. CDR1 and CDR2 from the germline V gene are LGHNT and FRNRAP. This CDR3 has 19 residues. The CDR3: CASGPRDSRTSYYNSPLHF. The DNA of the CDR3 is TGTGCTAGTGGTCCCCGGGACAGCAGAACGTCCTACTATAATTCACCCCTCCACTTT.

This rearrangement joins TRBV6-6 to TRBJ1-1; possibly TRBD1 for D (6 bases). CDR3 size: 16 residues. V shed 2 bases and J shed 1 base, with 14 bases lying between them. Germline assignment: CDR1 MNHNY and CDR2 SVGAGI (reference sequence). CDR3 nucleotide sequence: TGTGCCAGCAGTTACCCAGCCGCAGGGGCGAACACTGAAGCTTTCTTT. This sequence encodes CASSYPAAGANTEAFF.

The chain has TRBV5-1 and TRBJ1-1; no reliable D call. Trimming took 1 base from V and 4 from J, leaving 11 bases between them. The CDR3 contains 14 residues. The germline gives CDR1 SGHRS, CDR2 YFSETQ. The CDR3 spells CASSLTRRSTEAFF. In DNA, the CDR3 is TGCGCCAGCAGCTTGACCCGGAGGTCCACTGAAGCTTTCTTT.